These 29 T cell receptor beta chains share one sample of origin, sequenced in a study of CXCR3-negative and CXCR3-positive naive CD8 T cells. UMI labels and 5' RACE were used to prepare the TRB cDNA libraries. TCRdb reprocessed the 5' RACE reads, with one entry per CDR3 protein and no DNA. This sample's table reports more than 50,000 distinct CDR3 sequences. The sequenced sample consisted of naive CXCR3- CD8+ T cells from blood. Regarding subset: CD45RO-CCR7+CD27+CD95- naive CD8+ T cells lacking CXCR3 (TNR3-). These receptors all come from a human donor in good health. Some clones in this sample may be carry-over from other donors' samples.

The CDR3 protein is CASSRTSGYQETQYF. The chain employs TRBV6-6 and TRBJ2-5; TCRdb lists TRBD2, though no DNA is available to test this call. In germline, CDR1 is MNHNY, CDR2 SVGAGI (reference sequence). The CDR3 length is 15 residues.

This chain links TRBV12-3 or TRBV12-4 with TRBJ1-1. The CDR3 length is 13 residues. The CDR3 sequence: CASSSGLGTEAFF.

This sequence joins TRBV7-9 and TRBJ2-7; TCRdb indicates TRBD1, and absent DNA this call remains unverified. The CDR3 extends over 14 amino acids. The germline CDR1 and CDR2 sequences are SEHNR and FQNEAQ (reference sequence). The CDR3 protein is CASSPPRGSYEQYF.

The chain joins TRBV13 to TRBJ2-3. Looked up from germline, CDR1 is PRHDT and CDR2 is FYEKMQ (reference sequence). This CDR3 contains 15 residues. CDR3 protein: CASHSEANYTDTQYF. The full variable domain, rest sourced from reference TRBV13 and TRBJ2-3, is AAGVIQSPRHLIKEKRETATLKCYPIPRHDTVYWYQQGPGQDPQFLISFYEKMQSDKGSIPDRFSAQQFSDYHSELNMSSLELGDSALYFCASHSEANYTDTQYFGPGTRLTVL.

The CDR3 region is CASSLTAGGLASDTQYF. The genes are TRBV5-5 and TRBJ2-3; TCRdb outputs TRBD1, but without DNA this stays unchecked. The CDR3 consists of 17 residues. The germline CDR1 and CDR2 sequences are SGHKS and YYEKEE (reference sequence). The full variable domain, in which reference TRBV5-5 and TRBJ2-3 provide the parts outside the CDR3, is DAGVTQSPTHLIKTRGQQVTLRCSPISGHKSVSWYQQVLGQGPQFIFQYYEKEERGRGNFPDRFSARQFPNYSSELNVNALLLGDSALYLCASSLTAGGLASDTQYFGPGTRLTVL.

The rearrangement uses TRBV20-1 and TRBJ2-3. This CDR3 comprises 13 residues. Germline V gene sequence: CDR1 DFQATT, CDR2 SNEGSKA (reference sequence). CDR3 protein: CSALEPGEDTQYF.

The chain has TRBV15 and TRBJ2-6; TCRdb designates TRBD1, a call that cannot be tested without DNA. CDR1 is LNHNV, CDR2 YYDKDF, per germline (reference sequence). This CDR3 is 15 amino acids long. The CDR3 reads CATSTDREGANVLTF.

The CDR3 loop is CASSFTGTGVPYEQYF. This chain connects TRBV6-5 to TRBJ2-7; TCRdb outputs TRBD1, but without DNA this stays unchecked. Germline-derived CDR1 and CDR2 are MNHEY and SVGAGI. The CDR3 loop spans 16 amino acids.

J is TRBJ1-6 and V is TRBV29-1; with no DNA, the TCRdb D assignment of TRBD1 cannot be verified. Germline lookup yields CDR1 SQVTM and CDR2 ANQGSEA. The CDR3 extends over 12 amino acids. The chain's CDR3 is CSAGTDNSPLHF.

The J gene is TRBJ2-1, the V gene TRBV4-3; there is no DNA to check the TCRdb D call of TRBD1. The CDR3 has 17 residues. The V gene's germline CDR1 is LGHNA and CDR2 YSLEER. CDR3 sequence reads: CASSQDPQGASYNEQFF.

J is TRBJ2-7 and V is TRBV28; TCRdb outputs TRBD2, but without DNA this stays unchecked. The CDR3 totals 15 residues. Germline assignment: CDR1 MDHEN and CDR2 SYDVKM. CDR3 sequence: CAITGTGGPGNEQYF.

The rearrangement joins TRBV5-4 to TRBJ2-7; with no DNA, the TCRdb D assignment of TRBD1 cannot be verified. CDR1 is SGHNT and CDR2 is YYREEE in the germline V gene (reference sequence). The CDR3 covers 13 residues. This chain's CDR3 is CASSFDSPYEQYF.

This sequence joins TRBV20-1 and TRBJ2-7. Per the germline V gene, CDR1 is DFQATT and CDR2 is SNEGSKA (reference sequence). This CDR3 is 15 amino acids long. CDR3 residues: CSAMSGPKGSYEQYF.

The chain employs TRBV28 and TRBJ2-3; the D call of TRBD2 rests on TCRdb alone, since no DNA is present to check it. CDR1 and CDR2 from the germline V gene are MDHEN and SYDVKM. CDR3 length equals 16 residues. CDR3 amino acids: CASSLVGLVVADTQYF.

This rearrangement joins TRBV11-2 to TRBJ1-1; TCRdb proposes TRBD1, but this gene call is untestable without DNA. This CDR3 is built from 12 residues. The germline V gene has CDR1 SGHAT and CDR2 FQNNGV. CDR3 sequence reads: CASSFRDREAFF.

The chain uses TRBV5-8 and TRBJ2-5; absent DNA, TCRdb's TRBD1 call cannot be checked. Germline V gene lookup returns CDR1 SGHTS and CDR2 YDEGEE. The length of the CDR3 is 16 residues. CDR3 protein: CASSPLGQGRGETQYF.

This chain joins TRBV7-6 and TRBJ1-1; TCRdb reports TRBD1, a call that lacks DNA to check it against. The CDR3 is 14 amino acids. Per germline, CDR1 SGHVS and CDR2 FNYEAQ. The CDR3 region is CASSPRTGGLEAFF. Based on the CDR3 plus reference TRBV7-6 and TRBJ1-1, the full variable domain is GAGVSQSPRYKVTKRGQDVALRCDPISGHVSLYWYRQALGQGPEFLTYFNYEAQQDKSGLPNDRFSAERPEGSISTLTIQRTEQRDSAMYRCASSPRTGGLEAFFGQGTRLTVV.

The chain links TRBV13 to TRBJ2-7; TCRdb picks TRBD2, but there is no DNA to check that call. The CDR3 sequence is 16 residues long. The germline V gene encodes CDR1 PRHDT and CDR2 FYEKMQ (reference sequence). The CDR3 sequence is CASSTRTSGYTYEQYF.

The gene calls are TRBV27 and TRBJ2-1. There are 13 residues in the CDR3. Germline V gene sequence: CDR1 MNHEY, CDR2 SMNVEV (reference sequence). CDR3 residues: CASTGGLGNEQFF.

The chain combines TRBV5-1 with TRBJ2-1; TCRdb calls TRBD1, which cannot be checked without DNA. Germline lookup yields CDR1 SGHRS and CDR2 YFSETQ. The CDR3 extends over 15 amino acids. The CDR3: CASSPGRGGSNEQFF.

The chain is built from TRBV7-9 and TRBJ2-5; TCRdb gives TRBD1 as the D gene, but with no DNA this cannot be confirmed. The CDR3 totals 15 residues. From germline, CDR1 is SEHNR and CDR2 FQNEAQ (reference sequence). CDR3 region: CASSPRDGRQETQYF.

This chain joins TRBV5-1 and TRBJ2-7; lacking DNA, the TRBD1 call made by TCRdb goes unchecked. This CDR3 has 15 residues. Germline V gene lookup returns CDR1 SGHRS and CDR2 YFSETQ. CDR3 sequence: CASSRGTGEVDEQYF.

CDR3 in amino acids: CASSLWAAQGELFF. The rearrangement links TRBV28 to TRBJ2-2. Per the germline V gene, CDR1 is MDHEN and CDR2 is SYDVKM. This CDR3 has 14 residues.

J is TRBJ1-1 and V is TRBV12-3 or TRBV12-4. The CDR3 sequence is 13 residues long. The CDR3 is CASSPGRDTEAFF.

J is TRBJ1-1 and V is TRBV3-1. Germline V gives CDR1 LGHDT, CDR2 YNNKEL (reference sequence). This CDR3 has 16 amino acids. This CDR3 reads CASSQGLQIQNTEAFF.

The CDR3 loop is CASSGSEYEQYF. The chain has TRBV2 and TRBJ2-7. The V gene's germline CDR1 is SNHLY and CDR2 FYNNEI. The CDR3 is made up of 12 amino acids.

V is TRBV7-2 and J is TRBJ2-4; lacking DNA, the TRBD1 call made by TCRdb goes unchecked. CDR1 and CDR2 from the germline V gene are SGHTA and FQGNSA. CDR3 length equals 15 residues. The CDR3 loop is CASSNPTEITDIQYF.

The gene calls are TRBV20-1 and TRBJ2-5; TCRdb selects TRBD2, and the lack of DNA leaves this call unchecked. Germline V gene lookup returns CDR1 DFQATT and CDR2 SNEGSKA (reference sequence). The CDR3 extends over 14 amino acids. The CDR3 sequence is CSARGHEGWETQYF.

V gene TRBV13 combines with J gene TRBJ2-7; the D call from TCRdb, TRBD1, cannot be confirmed without DNA. Germline CDR1 reads PRHDT; CDR2 reads FYEKMQ (reference sequence). This CDR3 region has 15 residues. This chain's CDR3 is CASSLGPQGTYEQYF.